Each of the 27 T cell receptor beta chains below was sequenced from the same sample in a study of blood T cells in healthy people across ages. PCR was performed a second time for 7 to 11 cycles using a sample-barcoded 5' primer and a J-beta primer mix. TCRdb ran MiXCR on the 5' RACE reads and lists one entry per CDR3 protein. The sample lists 850,000 to 1,300,000 distinct CDR3 sequences, 45% occurring once. The sample was blood. These TCRs come from a woman aged 55-70 years in good health.

As for this clonotype: The junction departs from the called germline gene at one end, perhaps through a read error. The chain joins TRBV5-1 to TRBJ2-1, with TRBD2 matching 9 bases. The CDR3 runs 16 residues. Germline V gene data show CDR1 as SGHRS and CDR2 as YFSETQ. CDR3 region: CAGSLAASGGNTKQFF. The CDR3 nucleotides are TGCGCCGGCAGCTTGGCCGCGAGCGGGGGGAACACTAAGCAGTTCTTC.

In this sample, this clonotype turned up a few times. The J gene is TRBJ1-2, the V gene TRBV7-2; possible D gene TRBD1, 6 bases. CDR1 and CDR2 (germline): SGHTA, FQGNSA. This CDR3 contains 14 residues. Trimming pared 2 bases from V and 6 bases from J, leaving 13 bases between. CDR3 DNA sequence: TGTGCCAGCAGCTTACTGCCGGGGGCGCATGGCTACACCTTC. Its translation: CASSLLPGAHGYTF.

The chain recombines TRBV12-3 or TRBV12-4 with TRBJ1-1; D perhaps matches TRBD1 (5 bases). V was cut by 8 bases and J by 1 base, with 11 bases left in between. The CDR3 spans 13 residues. DNA for the CDR3: TGTGCCAGCCGTCGGCAGGGGAACACTGAAGCTTTCTTT. Translated: CASRRQGNTEAFF.

The chain has TRBV5-1 and TRBJ2-3, with TRBD1 as a possible D gene (6 bases). Germline V gene data show CDR1 as SGHRS and CDR2 as YFSETQ. The CDR3 totals 13 residues. Trimming cost V 4 bases and J 6 bases, with 12 bases left between them. The CDR3 DNA reads TGCGCCAGCAGCGTAACGCAGGGGGATACGCAGTATTTT. Its translation is CASSVTQGDTQYF.

The chain has TRBV4-1 and TRBJ2-5; the D is unclear. V was clipped by 0 bases and J by 3 bases, with 8 bases between them. The CDR3 has 14 amino acids. Per the germline V gene, CDR1 is MGHRA and CDR2 is YSYEKL. In nucleotides, the CDR3 is TGCGCCAGCAGCCAAGACGGATGGGAAGAGACCCAGTACTTC. The encoded protein is CASSQDGWEETQYF.

The chain combines TRBV5-1 with TRBJ2-1; D ambiguous. CDR3 length: 15 amino acids. Germline V gene lookup returns CDR1 SGHRS and CDR2 YFSETQ. The germline V and J ends were trimmed by 4 bases and 5 bases, with 16 bases remaining between them. The DNA for the CDR3 is TGCGCCAGCAGCGGCCGAGCCCCTCAGAACAATGAGCAGTTCTTC. This codes for CASSGRAPQNNEQFF.

The chain's CDR3 is CSARDFGDRGGNQPQHF. CDR3 nucleotides: TGCAGTGCTAGAGATTTTGGGGACAGGGGCGGCAATCAGCCCCAGCATTTT. This rearrangement joins TRBV20-1 to TRBJ1-5; TRBD1 agrees at 10 bases. The germline V gene encodes CDR1 DFQATT and CDR2 SNEGSKA (reference sequence). The CDR3 totals 17 residues. J was trimmed by 2 bases and V by 0 bases; bases with no gene match: 7.

Comment on this clonotype: A much larger clone differs from this one at a single base, so this may be a read error. The CDR3 reads CSAFRGVLAKNIQYF. The CDR3 DNA follows: TGCAGTGCTTTCAGGGGGGTCCTAGCCAAAAACATTCAGTACTTC. The V call is TRBV20-1, the J call TRBJ2-4, with D perhaps matching TRBD1 (7 bases). The CDR3 totals 15 residues. Trimming took 5 bases from V and 0 from J, leaving 14 bases between them. The germline CDR1 and CDR2 sequences are DFQATT and SNEGSKA (reference sequence).

Of note for this clonotype: The CDR3 ends on some other residue instead of the conserved phenylalanine or tryptophan, so this is likely a read error. The chain employs TRBV20-1 and TRBJ2-7, with 10 bases fitting TRBD1. V lost 1 base, J lost 4 bases, and 13 bases stayed unmatched. The germline gives CDR1 DFQATT, CDR2 SNEGSKA (reference sequence). CDR3 length: 17 amino acids. CDR3 protein: CSARALGGTGVFYEQYL. The CDR3 coding sequence is TGCAGTGCTAGAGCCCTAGGAGGGACAGGGGTTTTTTACGAGCAGTACTTA.

In its sample, this clonotype was seen a few times. The chain couples TRBV9 to TRBJ2-5; D is uncertain. V lost 3 bases, J lost 4 bases, and 16 bases lay in between. CDR3 size: 15 residues. From germline, CDR1 is SGDLS and CDR2 YYNGEE. For the CDR3, the DNA is TGTGCCAGCAGCGCGGTGGGTCAAAGAGGAGAGACCCAGTACTTC. Encoded protein: CASSAVGQRGETQYF.

This clonotype is a singleton in its sample. The chain has TRBV3-1 and TRBJ2-2, with TRBD1 matching over 9 bases. CDR3 length: 14 amino acids. Germline V gene sequence: CDR1 LGHDT, CDR2 YNNKEL (reference sequence). With 4 bases clipped from V and 7 bases from J, the junction kept 4 bases outside the gene matches. The CDR3 here is CASSRDRVGGELFF. Here the CDR3 DNA reads TGTGCCAGCAGCCGGGACAGGGTTGGCGGGGAGCTGTTTTTT.

This clonotype was seen only a few times. V usage is TRBV6-5 and J usage is TRBJ2-3; D is uncertain. Trimming left V 0 bases short and J 0 bases short, with 10 bases between. The CDR3 is 16 amino acids. Per germline, CDR1 MNHEY and CDR2 SVGAGI. The chain's CDR3 is CASSYSAAPSTDTQYF. The CDR3 region has the DNA TGTGCCAGCAGTTACTCGGCGGCCCCTAGCACAGATACGCAGTATTTT.

The V gene is TRBV20-1, the J gene TRBJ2-7; 8 positions agree with TRBD2. CDR3 size: 14 residues. Per the germline V gene, CDR1 is DFQATT and CDR2 is SNEGSKA (reference sequence). The trim removed 4 bases at V and 1 base at J, leaving 6 bases unmatched. The CDR3, as DNA: TGCAGTGCTATCTCCCTAGCGGGTTCCTACGAGCAGTACTTC. Its protein is CSAISLAGSYEQYF.

J is TRBJ2-1 and V is TRBV20-1; D remains ambiguous. Trimming took 1 base from V and 0 from J, leaving 10 bases between them. Germline loops: CDR1 DFQATT, CDR2 SNEGSKA (reference sequence). This CDR3 has 15 residues. As DNA, the CDR3 is TGCAGTGCTAGAGGGTCTCCGAGCTCCTACAATGAGCAGTTCTTC. As protein: CSARGSPSSYNEQFF.

The chain is built from TRBV21-1 and TRBJ2-1; the D call TRBD2 from the table was never checked on the DNA. TRBV21-1 is an annotated pseudogene. The CDR3 has 16 amino acids. The CDR3 DNA reads TGTGCCAGCAGCCCAACCGGGACTAGAGAAGACAATGAGCAGTTCTTC. This translates into CASSPTGTREDNEQFF.

This clonotype was counted a few times. This chain connects TRBV9 to TRBJ2-1; tentative D call: TRBD2 (5 bases). The germline V and J ends were trimmed by 0 bases and 5 bases, with 12 bases remaining between them. This CDR3 has 15 amino acids. Germline CDR1 SGDLS, CDR2 YYNGEE. The CDR3 protein is CASSVGGGSDNEQFF. DNA of the CDR3: TGTGCCAGCAGCGTAGGTGGAGGTAGCGACAATGAGCAGTTCTTC.

The chain carries TRBV12-3 or TRBV12-4 and TRBJ2-1; TRBD2 aligns across 12 bases. V was pared by 3 bases and J by 4 bases, with 13 bases of the junction left unmatched. The CDR3 covers 19 residues. DNA of the CDR3: TGTGCCAGCAGTTTCTCTCCTAGCGGGAGGGCCCCTTCTTACAATGAGCAGTTCTTC. Translating it yields CASSFSPSGRAPSYNEQFF.

This rearrangement joins TRBV6-5 to TRBJ2-3; the D gene is possibly TRBD2 (5 bases). CDR3 length equals 15 residues. Per germline, CDR1 MNHEY and CDR2 SVGAGI. Between the trimmed V and J ends, which lost 3 bases and 3 bases, there was a span of 13 bases. The DNA for the CDR3 is TGTGCCAGCAGTTATAGCGTAGGGTTTACAGATACGCAGTATTTT. Translated: CASSYSVGFTDTQYF.

This clonotype has at least ten counts. V and J are TRBV29-1 and TRBJ2-3; no clear D gene. The CDR3 runs 13 residues. V was shortened by 5 bases and J by 0 bases, with 9 bases between the two germline ends. Germline loops: CDR1 SQVTM, CDR2 ANQGSEA. The CDR3 here is CSVSQLSTDTQYF. The CDR3 nucleotides read TGCAGCGTTTCCCAGCTTAGCACAGATACGCAGTATTTT.

This clonotype has a handful of counts. The J gene is TRBJ1-6, the V gene TRBV28, with a weak D call TRBD1 (5 bases). CDR3 length: 12 amino acids. The germline CDR1 and CDR2 sequences are MDHEN and SYDVKM. Deletions cut 4 bases from V and 13 bases from J, with 11 bases between. The DNA for the CDR3 is TGTGCCAGCAGTTATGAGGGGACCCCCCTCCACTTT. This gives the protein CASSYEGTPLHF.

This chain links TRBV14 with TRBJ2-7; D not certain. Germline CDR1 SGHDN, CDR2 FVKESK. Trimming took off 0 bases at V and 0 bases at J, with 15 bases between the two ends. The CDR3 totals 17 residues. The CDR3 loop is CASSQEVHFRSSYEQYF. The CDR3 nucleotides are TGTGCCAGCAGCCAAGAAGTACACTTTCGGAGCTCCTACGAGCAGTACTTC. Filled out from reference TRBV14 and TRBJ2-7, the complete variable domain reads EAGVTQFPSHSVIEKGQTVTLRCDPISGHDNLYWYRRVMGKEIKFLLHFVKESKQDESGMPNNRFLAERTGGTYSTLKVQPAELEDSGVYFCASSQEVHFRSSYEQYFGPGTRLTVT.

This clonotype has more than one count but fewer than ten. This chain connects TRBV5-1 to TRBJ2-1, with 8 bases that match TRBD1. This CDR3 spans 13 amino acids. Germline V gene lookup returns CDR1 SGHRS and CDR2 YFSETQ. V trimming: 8 bases; J trimming: 9 bases; junction bases outside the gene matches: 10. The CDR3 region has the DNA TGCGCCAGTCAACAGGGGGAATCGGGTGAGCAGTTCTTC. The encoded protein is CASQQGESGEQFF.

The J gene is TRBJ2-5, the V gene TRBV5-1; TRBD1 aligns across 12 bases. The germline CDR1 and CDR2 sequences are SGHRS and YFSETQ. Losses at the gene ends were 3 bases for V and 6 bases for J; bases not matched to a gene: 6. There are 15 residues in the CDR3. The CDR3: CASSWGTGGIKTQYF. CDR3 in DNA: TGCGCCAGCAGCTGGGGGACAGGGGGCATAAAGACCCAGTACTTC.

The rearrangement uses TRBV10-1 and TRBJ1-1; no clear D gene. Germline lookup yields CDR1 WNHNN and CDR2 SYGVQD (reference sequence). V was cut by 7 bases and J by 1 base, with 10 bases left in between. The CDR3 is 13 residues long. CDR3 region: CASTPGWNTEAFF. CDR3 sequence (DNA): TGCGCCAGCACCCCTGGGTGGAACACTGAAGCTTTCTTT.

The J gene is TRBJ1-1, the V gene TRBV27; D possibly corresponds to TRBD1 (6 bases). The CDR3 runs 15 residues. Looked up from germline, CDR1 is MNHEY and CDR2 is SMNVEV (reference sequence). The V and J ends lost 6 bases and 0 bases respectively, with 14 bases between them. The CDR3: CASSRNRDLNTEAFF. The CDR3 bases are TGTGCCAGCAGCCGCAACAGGGACCTGAACACTGAAGCTTTCTTT.

This clonotype was picked up a small number of times. V gene TRBV11-2 combines with J gene TRBJ2-1, with TRBD1 as a possible D gene (5 bases). This CDR3 is 13 amino acids long. The germline V gene has CDR1 SGHAT and CDR2 FQNNGV. The V and J ends lost 4 bases and 6 bases respectively, with 10 bases between them. CDR3: CASSWQGSNEQFF. The CDR3 bases are TGTGCCAGCAGCTGGCAGGGAAGCAATGAGCAGTTCTTC.

This clonotype was detected only a few times. V gene TRBV9 combines with J gene TRBJ2-5; maybe TRBD2 (6 bases). V gave up 4 bases and J gave up 2 bases, with 9 bases separating them. The CDR3 totals 13 residues. CDR1 is SGDLS and CDR2 is YYNGEE in the germline V gene. DNA for the CDR3: TGTGCCAGCAGCAGGAGGGATCAAGAGACCCAGTACTTC. Translating it yields CASSRRDQETQYF.